The 28 T cell receptor beta chains listed next were all sequenced from one sample in a study of human T cells and chemical hapten exposure. The template was total RNA from unfractionated whole blood. TCRdb called the 5' RACE reads again in MiXCR, with one record for every CDR3 protein. Among 75,000 or so distinct CDR3 sequences listed, 15% were seen once. These receptors all come from a female donor in good health.

The CDR3 DNA reads as TGTGCCAGCAGCTTAGACAGGAGAAACTATGGCTACACCTTC. Translated: CASSLDRRNYGYTF. This chain joins TRBV11-2 and TRBJ1-2; no definite D call. The V end was cut by 0 bases, the J end by 2 bases, with 7 bases between. Per germline, CDR1 SGHAT and CDR2 FQNNGV. The CDR3 is 14 amino acids.

This clonotype was counted between two and nine times. This chain uses TRBV18 with TRBJ2-6; the match to TRBD1 covers 11 bases. CDR1 is KGHSH, CDR2 LQKENI, per germline. With 3 bases clipped from V and 4 bases from J, the junction kept 5 bases outside the gene matches. The CDR3 runs to 17 residues. CDR3 nucleotide sequence: TGTGCCAGCTCACCTGGACAGGGGGCGAACGGGGCCAACGTCCTGACTTTC. The encoded protein is CASSPGQGANGANVLTF. The full variable domain, rest sourced from reference TRBV18 and TRBJ2-6, is NAGVMQNPRHLVRRRGQEARLRCSPMKGHSHVYWYRQLPEEGLKFMVYLQKENIIDESGMPKERFSAEFPKEGPSILRIQQVVRGDSAAYFCASSPGQGANGANVLTFGAGSRLTVL.

This clonotype was detected a few times. This rearrangement joins TRBV9 to TRBJ1-1; no clear D. V was shortened by 4 bases and J by 5 bases, with 15 bases between the two germline ends. The CDR3 contains 14 residues. CDR1 SGDLS and CDR2 YYNGEE come from the germline V gene. The CDR3 nucleotides read TGTGCCAGCAGCCCCGCTTTGATTCCAACTGAAGCTTTCTTT. As protein: CASSPALIPTEAFF.

The table lists this clonotype with a few counts. The chain combines TRBV19 with TRBJ1-1, with D uncertain. The germline gives CDR1 LNHDA, CDR2 SQIVND (reference sequence). CDR3 size: 13 residues. V lost 1 base, J lost 7 bases, and 10 bases lay in between. CDR3 coding DNA: TGTGCCAGTAGTATAGGACCGACATATGAAGCTTTCTTT. Encoded protein: CASSIGPTYEAFF.

V gene TRBV20-1 combines with J gene TRBJ2-6; TRBD1 agrees at 7 bases. Germline values: CDR1 DFQATT, CDR2 SNEGSKA (reference sequence). The CDR3 has 16 amino acids. J gave up 0 bases and V 6 bases, and 8 bases lay outside the gene matches. The CDR3 nucleotides are TGCAGTGCGATAGGGGACAGATACTCTGGGGCCAACGTCCTGACTTTC. Translation: CSAIGDRYSGANVLTF.

The chain links TRBV5-1 to TRBJ2-3; TRBD2 matches at 10 bases. V trimming: 2 bases; J trimming: 1 base; junction bases outside the gene matches: 4. Germline values: CDR1 SGHRS, CDR2 YFSETQ. CDR3 size: 16 residues. CDR3 in amino acids: CASSFRLAGGTDTQYF. CDR3 nucleotides: TGCGCCAGCAGCTTCCGGCTAGCGGGGGGCACAGATACGCAGTATTTT.

There are many counts of this clonotype. The chain joins TRBV11-1 to TRBJ2-7, with 9 bases that match TRBD1. CDR1 is SGHAT and CDR2 is FQDESV in the germline V gene (reference sequence). V dropped 5 bases and J dropped 5; count of bases not matched to a gene: 7. The CDR3 runs to 14 residues. CDR3 residues: CASSHRDRDHEQYF. CDR3 sequence (DNA): TGTGCCAGCAGCCACCGGGACAGGGACCACGAGCAGTACTTC.

Many counts were recorded for this clonotype. V is TRBV30 and J is TRBJ2-2; D is unclear. Germline V gives CDR1 GTSNPN, CDR2 SVGIG (reference sequence). This CDR3 is built from 12 residues. Trimming removed 2 bases from V and 3 bases from J, with 4 bases in between. CDR3 protein: CAWSLYTGELFF. CDR3 sequence (DNA): TGTGCCTGGAGTCTGTACACCGGGGAGCTGTTTTTT.

The J gene is TRBJ2-2, the V gene TRBV20-1; D unresolved. Germline V gene data show CDR1 as DFQATT and CDR2 as SNEGSKA (reference sequence). The CDR3 is made up of 13 amino acids. V lost 5 bases, J lost 4 bases, and 11 bases lay in between. The CDR3 reads CSALGRTTGELFF. CDR3 coding DNA: TGCAGTGCTCTTGGCAGGACCACCGGGGAGCTGTTTTTT.

This chain uses TRBV28 with TRBJ2-3; 9 positions agree with TRBD2. Germline loops: CDR1 MDHEN, CDR2 SYDVKM. V shed 3 bases and J 6 bases; nucleotides not matched to a gene: 7. This CDR3 is built from 15 residues. The CDR3 DNA follows: TGTGCCAGCAGTTTGATGCTAGCGGGATCCGATACGCAGTATTTT. The encoded protein is CASSLMLAGSDTQYF.

This clonotype was observed a few times. The chain carries TRBV7-9 and TRBJ1-1; D may be TRBD1 (5 bases). The CDR3 extends over 13 amino acids. Germline CDR1 reads SEHNR; CDR2 reads FQNEAQ (reference sequence). The ends were cut back, 1 base at V and 3 bases at J, with 6 bases in the middle. CDR3 region: CASSLEGDTEAFF. The CDR3 coding sequence is TGTGCCAGCAGCTTAGAAGGGGACACTGAAGCTTTCTTT.

J is TRBJ1-6 and V is TRBV6-1, with a tentative D call TRBD1 (6 bases). The CDR3 loop spans 15 amino acids. Trimming took 6 bases from V and 4 from J, leaving 13 bases between them. Germline-derived CDR1 and CDR2 are MNHNS and SASEGT. The CDR3 bases are TGTGCCAGCAGGGAGGGACACCAATATAATTCACCCCTCCACTTT. Protein: CASREGHQYNSPLHF.

This sequence joins TRBV28 and TRBJ2-7; D perhaps matches TRBD1 (5 bases). Trimming removed 6 bases from V and 2 bases from J, with 11 bases in between. This CDR3 is built from 13 residues. Germline-derived CDR1 and CDR2 are MDHEN and SYDVKM. CDR3 in DNA: TGTGCCAGCAGGATACAGGACCCCTACGAGCAGTACTTC. As protein: CASRIQDPYEQYF.

This chain joins TRBV5-1 and TRBJ1-2, with D possibly being TRBD1 (5 bases). V was cut by 0 bases and J by 5 bases, with 8 bases left in between. This CDR3 contains 13 residues. Looked up from germline, CDR1 is SGHRS and CDR2 is YFSETQ. This CDR3 is CASSLGREYGYTF. The DNA for the CDR3 is TGCGCCAGCAGCTTGGGCAGGGAATATGGCTACACCTTC.

The chain employs TRBV13 and TRBJ1-1; perhaps TRBD1 as D (5 bases). This CDR3 has 13 residues. Germline CDR1 and CDR2: PRHDT and FYEKMQ (reference sequence). Deletions cut 5 bases from V and 7 bases from J, with 14 bases between. The CDR3 bases are TGTGCCAGCAGCCCCGGCAGGGCGGGTGAAGCTTTCTTT. Translated, it gives CASSPGRAGEAFF. Based on the CDR3 plus reference TRBV13 and TRBJ1-1, the full variable domain is AAGVIQSPRHLIKEKRETATLKCYPIPRHDTVYWYQQGPGQDPQFLISFYEKMQSDKGSIPDRFSAQQFSDYHSELNMSSLELGDSALYFCASSPGRAGEAFFGQGTRLTVV.

The V gene is TRBV2, the J gene TRBJ2-2; D unresolved. This CDR3 has 12 amino acids. Trimming removed 2 bases from V and 6 bases from J, with 4 bases in between. The germline gives CDR1 SNHLY, CDR2 FYNNEI. The CDR3 region has the DNA TGTGCCAGCAGTGAACTGTCCGGGGAGCTGTTTTTT. It specifies CASSELSGELFF.

The rearrangement uses TRBV4-1 and TRBJ1-2; a possible D gene is TRBD1 (5 bases). Germline V gene lookup returns CDR1 MGHRA and CDR2 YSYEKL. The CDR3 has 17 residues. Between the trimmed V and J ends, which lost 4 bases and 4 bases, there was a span of 22 bases. This CDR3 reads CASSPDSTLDSFYGYTF. CDR3 in DNA: TGCGCCAGCAGCCCGGATTCAACACTCGACAGCTTCTATGGCTACACCTTC.

V usage is TRBV14 and J usage is TRBJ2-7; perhaps D is TRBD1 or TRBD2 (5 bases each). The CDR3 length is 15 residues. The germline V gene encodes CDR1 SGHDN and CDR2 FVKESK. V was clipped by 0 bases and J by 5 bases, with 14 bases between them. The CDR3 nucleotides are TGTGCCAGCAGCCAAGATCGGGCTAGAGGGGACGAGCAGTACTTC. This codes for CASSQDRARGDEQYF.

This clonotype has only a few counts. The J gene is TRBJ2-3, the V gene TRBV23-1; D might be TRBD2 (7 bases). TRBV23-1 has ORF status, its function being uncertain. Trimming left V 4 bases short and J 3 bases short, with 26 bases between. The CDR3 has 19 amino acids. In nucleotides, the CDR3 is TGCGCCAGCAGTCTAATCCTTCTAACTCACAGGGAGGGAACAGATACGCAGTATTTT. Translation: CASSLILLTHREGTDTQYF.

There are a few counts of this clonotype. The chain couples TRBV6-1 to TRBJ1-3, with no clear D. Between the trimmed V and J ends, which lost 1 base and 4 bases, there was a span of 14 bases. Germline assignment: CDR1 MNHNS and CDR2 SASEGT. The CDR3 is 16 residues long. The CDR3 here is CASSEGWAALGNTIYF. CDR3 DNA: TGTGCCAGCAGTGAAGGTTGGGCCGCCTTAGGAAACACCATATATTTT.

This chain uses TRBV29-1 with TRBJ2-7; perhaps TRBD2 as D (5 bases). CDR3 length equals 15 residues. Germline CDR1 reads SQVTM; CDR2 reads ANQGSEA. Trimming cost V 3 bases and J 0 bases, with 15 bases left between them. The CDR3 DNA reads as TGCAGCGTTGAGTCTGCGGGTGGGAGCTCCTACGAGCAGTACTTC. Its translation is CSVESAGGSSYEQYF.

This clonotype was found a few times. This chain links TRBV19 with TRBJ2-1, with a tentative D call TRBD1 (6 bases). This CDR3 region has 15 residues. Germline V gene lookup returns CDR1 LNHDA and CDR2 SQIVND (reference sequence). Trimming removed 2 bases at V and 6 bases at J, with 14 bases between. CDR3 DNA: TGTGCCAGTAGTATAAATTGGGGGCCAGGCAATGAGCAGTTCTTC. Protein product: CASSINWGPGNEQFF.

This chain joins TRBV30 and TRBJ1-2; perhaps TRBD1 as D (5 bases). Germline lookup yields CDR1 GTSNPN and CDR2 SVGIG (reference sequence). The CDR3 has 12 amino acids. Between the trimmed V and J ends, which lost 4 bases and 0 bases, there was a span of 6 bases. The CDR3 nucleotides are TGTGCCTGGACAGGGCCTAACTATGGCTACACCTTC. This encodes CAWTGPNYGYTF.

The chain links TRBV20-1 to TRBJ2-7, with D possibly TRBD1 on 6 matching bases. V lost 4 bases, J lost 2 bases, and 18 bases lay in between. Germline assignment: CDR1 DFQATT and CDR2 SNEGSKA (reference sequence). The CDR3 is 15 residues long. As DNA, the CDR3 is TGCAGTGCTACCCGACAGGATGTACCTACCTACGAGCAGTACTTC. This sequence encodes CSATRQDVPTYEQYF.

The J gene is TRBJ1-3, the V gene TRBV5-6; TRBD1 matches at 7 bases. The CDR3 covers 15 residues. J was trimmed by 2 bases and V by 2 bases; bases with no gene match: 4. CDR1 is SGHDT, CDR2 YYEEEE, per germline. The CDR3 reads CASSFTGVPGNTIYF. CDR3 nucleotide sequence: TGTGCCAGCAGCTTTACAGGGGTCCCTGGAAACACCATATATTTT.

At least ten counts were recorded for this clonotype. CDR3 sequence reads: CASSLFQETEAFF. The CDR3 DNA is TGTGCCAGCAGTTTATTCCAAGAAACTGAAGCTTTCTTT. This chain links TRBV12-3 or TRBV12-4 with TRBJ1-1; D is ambiguous. The V gene lost 2 bases and the J gene lost 5 bases, with 9 bases spanning the gap. The CDR3 consists of 13 residues.

This sequence joins TRBV19 and TRBJ2-2, with 13 bases matching TRBD2. Unmatched junction bases numbered 9, after V lost 8 bases and J lost 0 bases. The CDR3 runs 18 residues. Germline assignment: CDR1 LNHDA and CDR2 SQIVND (reference sequence). The DNA of the CDR3 is TGTGCCAGTTGCAGACTAGCGGGGGGACCTACGAACACCGGGGAGCTGTTTTTT. It is translated as CASCRLAGGPTNTGELFF. The variable domain in full, completed from reference TRBV19 and TRBJ2-2, reads DGGITQSPKYLFRKEGQNVTLSCEQNLNHDAMYWYRQDPGQGLRLIYYSQIVNDFQKGDIAEGYSVSREKKESFPLTVTSAQKNPTAFYLCASCRLAGGPTNTGELFFGEGSRLTVL.

This clonotype has a handful of counts. As DNA, the CDR3 is TGTGCCAGCTCACAAGGATATGGAAACACCATATATTTT. Translated: CASSQGYGNTIYF. The rearrangement uses TRBV18 and TRBJ1-3; D uncertain. CDR1 is KGHSH and CDR2 is LQKENI in the germline V gene. The CDR3 runs 13 residues. V was trimmed by 4 bases and J by 3 bases, leaving 7 bases between them.